These 7 T cell receptor beta chains came from one sample sequenced in a study of vaccination and CD4 T cells after COVID-19. As to treatment: roughly 11-day PBMC culture with coronavirus spike peptide pools or control peptides (ViraFEST assay). The antigens these receptors bind are not known. An Oncomine TCR Beta short-read assay was used to sequence the DNA from cultured CD4+ T cells. Each CDR3 protein is one row after TCRdb ran MiXCR on the PCR reads. The table lists about 14,000 distinct CDR3 sequences, 55% of them singletons. Sequencing used CD4+ T cells from blood, cultured in vitro. These receptors all stem from a human donor who had recovered from COVID-19.

This clonotype appeared a single time. The rearrangement joins TRBV18 to TRBJ1-6, with D tentatively TRBD1 (6 bases). The CDR3 length is 15 residues. The V end was cut by 1 base, the J end by 7 bases, with 11 bases between. Germline V lookup: CDR1 KGHSH, CDR2 LQKENI. In DNA form, the CDR3 reads TGTGCCAGCTCACCACGGCCGGGGGCGAATTCACCCCTCCACTTT. Translating it yields CASSPRPGANSPLHF.

This clonotype has a single count. This chain joins TRBV6-1 and TRBJ1-2, with D tentatively TRBD1 (5 bases). From germline, CDR1 is MNHNS and CDR2 SASEGT. The CDR3 spans 12 residues. Trimming stripped 1 base from V and 8 bases from J, with 8 bases between. The CDR3 reads CASSEGGWGYTF. The CDR3 region has the DNA TGTGCCAGCAGTGAAGGGGGGTGGGGCTACACCTTC.

The chain recombines TRBV7-9 with TRBJ1-2; 8 bases agree with TRBD1. V trimming: 1 base; J trimming: 3 bases; junction bases outside the gene matches: 4. The germline gives CDR1 SEHNR, CDR2 FQNEAQ (reference sequence). The CDR3 length is 15 residues. CDR3 bases: TGTGCCAGCAGCTTAGGGACAGGGAGGGACTATGGCTACACCTTC. Its translation is CASSLGTGRDYGYTF.

The V call is TRBV6-2 or TRBV6-3, the J call TRBJ1-1; D not certain. V gave up 6 bases and J gave up 4 bases, with 6 bases separating them. The CDR3 sequence is 11 residues long. Germline loops: CDR1 MNHEY, CDR2 SVGEGT. CDR3 in amino acids: CASRRVTEAFF. CDR3 sequence (DNA): TGTGCCAGCAGGAGGGTCACTGAAGCTTTCTTT.

The CDR3 protein is CASSQVSSGRDEQFF. CDR3 sequence (DNA): TGTGCCAGCAGCCAAGTGTCTAGCGGGAGAGATGAGCAGTTCTTC. V is TRBV14 and J is TRBJ2-1, with 10 positions matching TRBD2. V gave up 1 base and J gave up 8 bases; unmatched junction bases: 5. Germline-derived CDR1 and CDR2 are SGHDN and FVKESK. CDR3 length: 15 residues. Full variable domain (remainder filled in from reference TRBV14 and TRBJ2-1): EAGVTQFPSHSVIEKGQTVTLRCDPISGHDNLYWYRRVMGKEIKFLLHFVKESKQDESGMPNNRFLAERTGGTYSTLKVQPAELEDSGVYFCASSQVSSGRDEQFFGPGTRLTVL.

This clonotype was detected only a few times. The rearrangement links TRBV24-1 to TRBJ1-2, with D uncertain. Trimming pared 4 bases from V and 8 bases from J, leaving 10 bases between. The CDR3 sequence is 12 residues long. Per germline, CDR1 KGHDR and CDR2 SFDVKD. The CDR3 DNA follows: TGTGCCACCAGTGAATCAGACGGGGGCTACACCTTC. The encoded protein is CATSESDGGYTF.

The chain combines TRBV10-3 with TRBJ2-5, with D possibly matching TRBD1 (5 bases). Per germline, CDR1 ENHRY and CDR2 SYGVKD. Trimming shortened V by 2 bases and J by 2 bases, and 15 bases separated the two germline ends. The CDR3 runs to 16 residues. The CDR3 DNA is TGTGCCATCAGTGAGCCGGGCAGGGTTGGGCAAGAGACCCAGTACTTC. It is translated as CAISEPGRVGQETQYF.